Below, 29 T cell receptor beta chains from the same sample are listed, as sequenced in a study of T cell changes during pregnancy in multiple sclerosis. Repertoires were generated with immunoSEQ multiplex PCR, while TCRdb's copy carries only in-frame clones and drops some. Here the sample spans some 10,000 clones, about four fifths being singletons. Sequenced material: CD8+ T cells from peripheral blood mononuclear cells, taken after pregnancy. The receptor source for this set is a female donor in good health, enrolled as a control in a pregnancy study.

The chain's CDR3 is CASSLFGGQQYQETQYF. Written as DNA, the CDR3 is TGTGCCAGCAGCTTATTCGGAGGACAGCAGTACCAAGAGACCCAGTACTTC. The chain uses TRBV13 and TRBJ2-5, with a possible D match to TRBD1 (6 bases). CDR3 length: 17 residues. V was clipped by 2 bases and J by 0 bases, with 16 bases between them. The germline V gene encodes CDR1 PRHDT and CDR2 FYEKMQ (reference sequence).

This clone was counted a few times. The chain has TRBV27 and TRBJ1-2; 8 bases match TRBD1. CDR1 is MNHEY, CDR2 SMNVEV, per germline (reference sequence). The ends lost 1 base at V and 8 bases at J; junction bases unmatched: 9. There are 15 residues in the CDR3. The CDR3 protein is CASSLYGRGRVGYTF. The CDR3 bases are TGTGCCAGCAGTTTATACGGCAGGGGGCGCGTAGGCTACACCTTC.

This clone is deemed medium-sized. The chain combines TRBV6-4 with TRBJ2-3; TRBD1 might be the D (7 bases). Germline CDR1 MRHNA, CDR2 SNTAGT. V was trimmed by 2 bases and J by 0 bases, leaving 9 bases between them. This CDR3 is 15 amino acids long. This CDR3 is CASSDQGGSTDTQYF. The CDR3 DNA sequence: TGTGCCAGCAGTGACCAGGGGGGTAGCACAGATACGCAGTATTTT.

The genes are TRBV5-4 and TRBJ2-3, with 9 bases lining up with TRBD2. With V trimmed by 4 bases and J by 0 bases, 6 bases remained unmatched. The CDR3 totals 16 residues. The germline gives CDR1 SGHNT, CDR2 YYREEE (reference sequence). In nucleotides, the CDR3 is TGTGCCAGCAGCCCCCCAGGACTAGCGAGCACAGATACGCAGTATTTT. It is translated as CASSPPGLASTDTQYF.

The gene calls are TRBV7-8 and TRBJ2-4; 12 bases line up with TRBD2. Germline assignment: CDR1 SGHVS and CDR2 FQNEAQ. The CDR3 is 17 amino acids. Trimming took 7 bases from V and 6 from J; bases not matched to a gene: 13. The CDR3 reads CASTSELAGGLRNIQYF. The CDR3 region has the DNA TGTGCCAGCACCAGTGAGCTAGCGGGGGGGTTGAGAAACATTCAGTACTTC.

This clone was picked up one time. The CDR3 bases are TGTGCCAGCAGCAGAAGGCATGGGCTCGCAACTAATGAAAAACTGTTTTTT. It specifies CASSRRHGLATNEKLFF. The genes are TRBV21-1 and TRBJ1-4; the D call of TRBD1 is as the table states it, not checked on the DNA. TRBV21-1 is classified as a pseudogene. This CDR3 region has 17 residues.

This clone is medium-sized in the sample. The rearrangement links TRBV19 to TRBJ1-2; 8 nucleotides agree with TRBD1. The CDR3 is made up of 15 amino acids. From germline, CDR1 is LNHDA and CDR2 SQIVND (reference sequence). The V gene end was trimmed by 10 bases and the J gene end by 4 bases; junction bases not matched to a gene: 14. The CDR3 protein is CATEGTGVDPYGYTF. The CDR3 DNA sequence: TGTGCCACGGAGGGGACAGGCGTTGATCCCTATGGCTACACCTTC.

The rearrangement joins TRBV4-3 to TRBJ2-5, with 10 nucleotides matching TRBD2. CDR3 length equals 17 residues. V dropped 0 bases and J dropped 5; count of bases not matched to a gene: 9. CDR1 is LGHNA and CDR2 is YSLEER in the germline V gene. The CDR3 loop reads CASSQEKAGGPLETQYF. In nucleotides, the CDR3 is TGCGCCAGCAGCCAAGAGAAAGCGGGAGGGCCGTTGGAGACCCAGTACTTC.

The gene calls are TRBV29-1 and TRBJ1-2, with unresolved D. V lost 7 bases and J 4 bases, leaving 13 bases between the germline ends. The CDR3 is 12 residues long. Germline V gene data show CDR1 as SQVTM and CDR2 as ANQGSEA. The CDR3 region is CSATSGSYGYTF. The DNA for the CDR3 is TGCAGCGCCACCTCCGGGTCCTATGGCTACACCTTC.

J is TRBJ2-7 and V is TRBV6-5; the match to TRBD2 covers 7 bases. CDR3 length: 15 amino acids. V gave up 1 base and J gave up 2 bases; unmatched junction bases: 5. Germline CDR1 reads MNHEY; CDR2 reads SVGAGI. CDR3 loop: CASSYWGREAYEQYF. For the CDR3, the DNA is TGTGCCAGCAGTTACTGGGGACGGGAGGCCTACGAGCAGTACTTC.

CDR3 sequence reads: CASRTGTGVSPLHF. In nucleotides, the CDR3 is TGTGCCAGCAGAACCGGGACAGGGGTTTCACCCCTCCACTTT. The chain couples TRBV7-9 to TRBJ1-6; 10 positions match TRBD1. Germline values: CDR1 SEHNR, CDR2 FQNEAQ (reference sequence). V was pared by 6 bases and J by 9 bases, with 5 bases of the junction left unmatched. This CDR3 comprises 14 residues.

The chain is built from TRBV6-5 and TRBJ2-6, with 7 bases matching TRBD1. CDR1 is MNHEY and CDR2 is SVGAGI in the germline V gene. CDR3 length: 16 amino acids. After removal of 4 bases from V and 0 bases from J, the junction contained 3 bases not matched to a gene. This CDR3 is CASSWGQSSGANVLTF. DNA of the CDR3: TGTGCCAGCAGTTGGGGACAGAGCTCTGGGGCCAACGTCCTGACTTTC.

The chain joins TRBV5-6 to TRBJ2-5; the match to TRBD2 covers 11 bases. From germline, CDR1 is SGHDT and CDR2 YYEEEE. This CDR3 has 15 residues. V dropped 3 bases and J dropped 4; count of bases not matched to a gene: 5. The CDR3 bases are TGTGCCAGCAGCTCGAGACTAGCGGGGATAGAGACCCAGTACTTC. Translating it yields CASSSRLAGIETQYF.

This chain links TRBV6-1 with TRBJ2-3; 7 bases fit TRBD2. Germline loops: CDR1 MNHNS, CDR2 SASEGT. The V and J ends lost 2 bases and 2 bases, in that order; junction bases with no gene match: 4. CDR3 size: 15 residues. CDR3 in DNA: TGTGCCAGCAGTGAAATAGCGGGTAACACAGATACGCAGTATTTT. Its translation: CASSEIAGNTDTQYF.

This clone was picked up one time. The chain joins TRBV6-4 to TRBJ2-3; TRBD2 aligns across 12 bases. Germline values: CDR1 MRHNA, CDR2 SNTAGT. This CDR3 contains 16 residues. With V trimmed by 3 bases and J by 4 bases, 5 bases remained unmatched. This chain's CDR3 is CASSDNLAGGPDTQYF. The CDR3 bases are TGTGCCAGCAGTGATAACCTAGCGGGAGGGCCAGATACGCAGTATTTT.

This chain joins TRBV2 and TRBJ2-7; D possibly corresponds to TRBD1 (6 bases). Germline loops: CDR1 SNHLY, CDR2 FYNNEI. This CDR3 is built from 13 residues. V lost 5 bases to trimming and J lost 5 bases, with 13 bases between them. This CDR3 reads CASSMNRENEQYF. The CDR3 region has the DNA TGTGCCAGCAGTATGAACAGGGAGAACGAGCAGTACTTC.

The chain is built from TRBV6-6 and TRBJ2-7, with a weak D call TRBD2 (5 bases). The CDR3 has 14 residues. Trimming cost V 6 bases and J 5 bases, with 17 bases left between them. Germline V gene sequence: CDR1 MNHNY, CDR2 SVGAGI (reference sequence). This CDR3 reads CASSTARESDEQYF. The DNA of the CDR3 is TGTGCCAGCAGCACCGCGAGGGAGAGTGACGAGCAGTACTTC.

The CDR3 loop is CASTPTSGGAAYNEQFF. The DNA for the CDR3 is TGTGCCAGCACCCCGACTAGCGGGGGGGCGGCCTACAATGAGCAGTTCTTC. V gene TRBV2 combines with J gene TRBJ2-1; 14 nucleotides line up with TRBD2. V trimming: 7 bases; J trimming: 2 bases; junction bases outside the gene matches: 7. The CDR3 runs to 17 residues. Germline V gives CDR1 SNHLY, CDR2 FYNNEI.

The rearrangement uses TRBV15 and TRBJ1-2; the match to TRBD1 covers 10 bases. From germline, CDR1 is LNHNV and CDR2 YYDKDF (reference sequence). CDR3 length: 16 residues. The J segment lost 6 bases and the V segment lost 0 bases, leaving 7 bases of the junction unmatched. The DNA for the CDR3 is TGTGCCACCAGCAGAGACCTCGACAGGGGGCCCGATGGCTACACCTTC. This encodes CATSRDLDRGPDGYTF.

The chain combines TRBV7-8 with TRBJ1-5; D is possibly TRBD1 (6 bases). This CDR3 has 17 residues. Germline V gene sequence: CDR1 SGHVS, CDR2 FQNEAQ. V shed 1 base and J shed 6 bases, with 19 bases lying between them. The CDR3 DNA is TGTGCCAGCAGCTTAGGAGCCCAGGGGATTTTGGTTCAGCCCCAGCATTTT. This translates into CASSLGAQGILVQPQHF.

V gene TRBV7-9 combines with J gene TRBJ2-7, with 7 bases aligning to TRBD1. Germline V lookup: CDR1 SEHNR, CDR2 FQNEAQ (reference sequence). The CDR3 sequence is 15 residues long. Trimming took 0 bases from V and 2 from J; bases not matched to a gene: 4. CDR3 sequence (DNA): TGTGCCAGCAGCTTAGCCCCGACAGGGCCCTACGAGCAGTACTTC. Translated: CASSLAPTGPYEQYF.

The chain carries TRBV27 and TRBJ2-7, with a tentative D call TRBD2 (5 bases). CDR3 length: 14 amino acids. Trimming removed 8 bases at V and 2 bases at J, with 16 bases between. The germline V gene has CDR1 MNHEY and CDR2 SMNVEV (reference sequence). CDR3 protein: CASFTPGVPYEQYF. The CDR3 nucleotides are TGTGCCAGCTTTACTCCCGGGGTCCCCTACGAGCAGTACTTC.

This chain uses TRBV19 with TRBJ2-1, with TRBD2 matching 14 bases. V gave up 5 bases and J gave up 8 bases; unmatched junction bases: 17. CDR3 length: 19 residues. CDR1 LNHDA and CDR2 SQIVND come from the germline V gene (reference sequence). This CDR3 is CASSFLTSGRALAWDEQFF. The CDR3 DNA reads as TGTGCCAGTAGTTTTTTGACTAGCGGGAGGGCCTTGGCCTGGGATGAGCAGTTCTTC.

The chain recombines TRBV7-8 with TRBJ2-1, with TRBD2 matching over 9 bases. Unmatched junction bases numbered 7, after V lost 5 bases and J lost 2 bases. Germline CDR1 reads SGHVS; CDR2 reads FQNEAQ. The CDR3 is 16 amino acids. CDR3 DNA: TGTGCCAGCAGCCCATTAGCGGGGGCCGCCTACAATGAGCAGTTCTTC. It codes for CASSPLAGAAYNEQFF. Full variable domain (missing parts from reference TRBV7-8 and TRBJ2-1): GAGVSQSPRYKVAKRGQDVALRCDPISGHVSLFWYQQALGQGPEFLTYFQNEAQLDKSGLPSDRFFAERPEGSVSTLKIQRTQQEDSAVYLCASSPLAGAAYNEQFFGPGTRLTVL.

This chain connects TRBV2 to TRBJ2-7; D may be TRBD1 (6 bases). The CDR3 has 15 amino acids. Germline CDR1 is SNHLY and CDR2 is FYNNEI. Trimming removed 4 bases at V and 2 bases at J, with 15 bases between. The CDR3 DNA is TGTGCCAGCAGTGGGTCGACCGCAGGGGCCTACGAGCAGTACTTC. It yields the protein CASSGSTAGAYEQYF.

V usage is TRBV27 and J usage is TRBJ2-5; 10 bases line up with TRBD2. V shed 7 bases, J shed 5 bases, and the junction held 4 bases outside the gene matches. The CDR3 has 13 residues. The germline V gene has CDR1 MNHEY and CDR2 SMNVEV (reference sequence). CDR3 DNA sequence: TGTGCCAGCAACCCTAGCGGGAGTGAGACCCAGTACTTC. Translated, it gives CASNPSGSETQYF.

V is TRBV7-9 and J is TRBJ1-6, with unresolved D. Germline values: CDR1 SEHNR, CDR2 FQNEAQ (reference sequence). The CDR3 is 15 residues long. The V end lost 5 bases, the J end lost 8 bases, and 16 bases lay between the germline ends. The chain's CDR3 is CASSPSYPADSPLHF. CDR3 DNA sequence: TGTGCCAGCAGCCCTAGCTATCCCGCGGATTCACCCCTCCACTTT.

The CDR3 here is CASSVGTGGLSAYGYTF. The CDR3 nucleotides are TGTGCCAGCAGTGTGGGGACAGGGGGCCTCTCGGCCTATGGCTACACCTTC. J is TRBJ1-2 and V is TRBV11-2, with 12 bases fitting TRBD1. Trimming cost V 6 bases and J 4 bases; bases outside gene matches: 12. In germline, CDR1 is SGHAT, CDR2 FQNNGV. The CDR3 has 17 residues.

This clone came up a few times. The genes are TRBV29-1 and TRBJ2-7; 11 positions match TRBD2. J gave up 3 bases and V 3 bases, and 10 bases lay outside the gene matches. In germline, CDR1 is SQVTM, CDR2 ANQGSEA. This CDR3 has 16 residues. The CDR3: CSVEGAGTSGDYEQYF. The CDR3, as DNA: TGCAGCGTTGAGGGTGCAGGGACTAGCGGCGACTACGAGCAGTACTTC.